What follows are 17 T cell receptor beta chains derived from one specimen sequenced in a study of T cell repertoires in cytomegalovirus infection. These receptors' antigens are unknown. TCRdb re-derived calls from the reads in MiXCR, one entry per CDR3 protein. The sample records around 710,000 distinct CDR3 sequences, 25% to 35% being singletons. Here the sequenced sample was cultured CD8+ T cells from PBMCs, taken from culture after CMV antigen stimulation. These receptor sequences come from a human donor in good health (CMV status not recorded). Some clones in this sample may be carry-over from other donors' samples.

V gene TRBV4-1 combines with J gene TRBJ1-3; no definite D call. Trimming removed 0 bases at V and 1 base at J, with 10 bases between. Germline-derived CDR1 and CDR2 are MGHRA and YSYEKL. This CDR3 contains 16 residues. The CDR3, as DNA: TGCGCCAGCAGCCAAGATGACCCACCTTCTGGAAACACCATATATTTT. Its translation: CASSQDDPPSGNTIYF.

The chain is built from TRBV27 and TRBJ1-1; a possible D gene is TRBD1 (6 bases). The V gene's germline CDR1 is MNHEY and CDR2 SMNVEV (reference sequence). V was trimmed by 6 bases and J by 4 bases, leaving 12 bases between them. The CDR3 is 13 residues long. CDR3 sequence: CASRRGVFTEAFF. The CDR3 nucleotides read TGTGCCAGCAGGAGGGGGGTCTTCACTGAAGCTTTCTTT.

J is TRBJ2-7 and V is TRBV7-3; no definite D call. The CDR3 extends over 13 amino acids. CDR1 SGHTA and CDR2 FQGTGA come from the germline V gene. V was trimmed by 1 base and J by 9 bases, leaving 13 bases between them. In DNA, the CDR3 is TGTGCCAGCAGCTTAAATTGGGGTTCCGTGCAGTACGTC. Its protein is CASSLNWGSVQYV.

The chain employs TRBV6-6 and TRBJ2-3; a possible D gene is TRBD2 (7 bases). The germline CDR1 and CDR2 sequences are MNHNY and SVGAGI (reference sequence). V lost 5 bases, J lost 4 bases, and 13 bases lay in between. The CDR3 length is 14 residues. CDR3 residues: CASSTGGPADTQYF. The CDR3, as DNA: TGTGCCAGCAGTACCGGGGGGCCTGCAGATACGCAGTATTTT.

The CDR3 region has the DNA TGTGCCAACAGATCCGGGCCAAACGCCTACGAGCAGTACGTC. Its translation: CANRSGPNAYEQYV. The chain couples TRBV6-6 to TRBJ2-7; D is unclear. The germline V gene has CDR1 MNHNY and CDR2 SVGAGI (reference sequence). The CDR3 loop spans 14 amino acids. Trimming took off 10 bases at V and 2 bases at J, with 18 bases between the two ends.

The chain carries TRBV12-3 or TRBV12-4 and TRBJ2-3; tentative D call: TRBD1 (6 bases). Trimming shortened V by 3 bases and J by 3 bases, and 16 bases separated the two germline ends. The CDR3 totals 16 residues. The CDR3 sequence: CASSFATGFRTDTQYF. The CDR3, as DNA: TGTGCCAGCAGTTTCGCTACAGGGTTTCGGACAGATACGCAGTATTTT.

This clonotype appeared once. This chain links TRBV11-2 with TRBJ2-1; the D is unclear. Germline CDR1 and CDR2: SGHAT and FQNNGV. The CDR3 is 16 amino acids. V gave up 6 bases and J gave up 1 base, with 16 bases separating them. CDR3 nucleotide sequence: TGTGCCAGCAGTTCTAACACCCTTGGTTCCTACAATGAGCAGTTCTTC. It translates to CASSSNTLGSYNEQFF.

CDR3 protein: CASSELWQGGVDTEAFF. The CDR3 DNA reads TGTGCCAGCAGTGAATTATGGCAGGGGGGAGTGGACACTGAAGCTTTCTTT. The rearrangement uses TRBV2 and TRBJ1-1, with TRBD1 matching 7 bases. In germline, CDR1 is SNHLY, CDR2 FYNNEI. The CDR3 sequence is 17 residues long. With V trimmed by 2 bases and J by 3 bases, 12 bases remained unmatched.

The J gene is TRBJ2-1, the V gene TRBV6-2 or TRBV6-3, with D maybe TRBD1 (6 bases). This CDR3 contains 15 residues. V lost 5 bases and J lost 2, with 13 bases in between. The germline gives CDR1 MNHEY, CDR2 SVGEGT. The CDR3 coding sequence is TGTGCCAGCAGTGAAGAAGGGGGAGCCTACAATGAGCAGTTCTTC. Protein product: CASSEEGGAYNEQFF.

Only a few counts were recorded for this clonotype. V and J are TRBV28 and TRBJ1-1; the D is unclear. CDR1 is MDHEN, CDR2 SYDVKM, per germline. The V gene lost 5 bases and the J gene lost 4 bases, with 14 bases spanning the gap. This CDR3 has 14 residues. The CDR3 protein is CASSRREGGTEAFF. The CDR3 DNA reads TGTGCCAGCAGTCGTAGGGAGGGAGGCACTGAAGCTTTCTTT.

The CDR3 nucleotides are TGTGCCAGCAGTTCGGACATCGGCTATGGCTACACCTTC. Its translation: CASSSDIGYGYTF. The chain employs TRBV6-5 and TRBJ1-2, with a possible D match to TRBD1 (5 bases). V was clipped by 4 bases and J by 4 bases, with 10 bases between them. Per germline, CDR1 MNHEY and CDR2 SVGAGI. The CDR3 is 13 residues long.

This clonotype was seen just once. This chain links TRBV18 with TRBJ2-7; D is unclear. Germline CDR1 and CDR2: KGHSH and LQKENI. This CDR3 has 16 residues. V shed 8 bases and J shed 0 bases, with 20 bases lying between them. The CDR3 DNA sequence: TGTGCCAGCCGCCGTGGGGAATCCTCCTACTCCTACGAGCAGTACGTC. Encoded protein: CASRRGESSYSYEQYV.

The V and J genes are TRBV19 and TRBJ2-5; no definite D call. This CDR3 comprises 13 residues. The V end lost 3 bases, the J end lost 5 bases, and 10 bases lay between the germline ends. Germline CDR1 LNHDA, CDR2 SQIVND (reference sequence). CDR3 protein: CASSIDVRETQYF. In DNA form, the CDR3 reads TGTGCCAGTAGTATCGACGTACGGGAGACCCAGTACTTC. The full variable domain, its missing parts supplied by reference TRBV19 and TRBJ2-5, is DGGITQSPKYLFRKEGQNVTLSCEQNLNHDAMYWYRQDPGQGLRLIYYSQIVNDFQKGDIAEGYSVSREKKESFPLTVTSAQKNPTAFYLCASSIDVRETQYFGPGTRLLVL.

In DNA form, the CDR3 reads TGTGCCAGCAGTTTAGATGAGGGGGGCTTCTACTATGGCTACACCTTC. Its translation is CASSLDEGGFYYGYTF. The chain couples TRBV28 to TRBJ1-2, with D possibly matching TRBD1 (6 bases). From germline, CDR1 is MDHEN and CDR2 SYDVKM. V lost 2 bases to trimming and J lost 3 bases, with 16 bases between them. The CDR3 is 16 amino acids.

This clonotype showed up just a few times. V usage is TRBV12-3 or TRBV12-4 and J usage is TRBJ2-1, with 9 bases that match TRBD2. Trimming cost V 5 bases and J 0 bases; bases outside gene matches: 14. The CDR3 totals 19 residues. Written as DNA, the CDR3 is TGTGCCAGCAGTCCCCCTCTTGGCGGGGGGGGTAGCTCCTACAATGAGCAGTTCTTC. Translated, it gives CASSPPLGGGGSSYNEQFF.

J is TRBJ2-7 and V is TRBV6-2 or TRBV6-3; D gene ambiguous. V dropped 6 bases and J dropped 3 bases, with 12 bases sitting between them. The CDR3 extends over 13 amino acids. CDR1 MNHEY and CDR2 SVGEGT come from the germline V gene. The CDR3 loop reads CASRIGPYYEQYV. For the CDR3, the DNA is TGTGCCAGCAGAATAGGACCTTACTACGAGCAGTACGTC.

This chain connects TRBV27 to TRBJ2-7; possible D gene TRBD2, 7 bases. Per germline, CDR1 MNHEY and CDR2 SMNVEV (reference sequence). The CDR3 loop spans 16 amino acids. V lost 3 bases to trimming and J lost 3 bases, with 18 bases between them. The CDR3 loop reads CASSFGGAGNLYEQYF. DNA for the CDR3: TGTGCCAGCAGTTTTGGGGGGGCGGGGAACCTCTACGAGCAGTACTTC.